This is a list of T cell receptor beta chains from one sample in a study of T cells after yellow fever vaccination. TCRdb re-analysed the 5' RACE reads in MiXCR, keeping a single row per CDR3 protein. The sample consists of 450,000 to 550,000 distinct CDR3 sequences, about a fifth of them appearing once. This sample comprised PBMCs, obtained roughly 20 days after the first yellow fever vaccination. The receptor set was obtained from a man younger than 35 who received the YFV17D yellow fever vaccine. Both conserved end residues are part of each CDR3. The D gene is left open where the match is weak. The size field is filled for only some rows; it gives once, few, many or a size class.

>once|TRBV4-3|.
CASSQAGRKANEKLFF
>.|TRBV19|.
CASTNGLTNTGELFF
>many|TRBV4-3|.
CASSRVEQGNEAFF
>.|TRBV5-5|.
CASSLAVKGETQYF
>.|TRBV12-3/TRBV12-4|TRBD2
CASSLAPLAGVADTQYF
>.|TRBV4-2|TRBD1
CASSQGGTGGGYNEQFF
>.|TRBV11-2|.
CASSFLDREQFF
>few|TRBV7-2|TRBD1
CASSSDRGGAPLHF
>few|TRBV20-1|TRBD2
CSARDTGLAVSYNEQFF
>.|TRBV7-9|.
CAPQGPAYNEQFF
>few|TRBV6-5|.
CASSYGGRTGELFF
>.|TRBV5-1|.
CASSLTSGQGQPQHF
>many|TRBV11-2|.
CASSLDQGTRYGYTF